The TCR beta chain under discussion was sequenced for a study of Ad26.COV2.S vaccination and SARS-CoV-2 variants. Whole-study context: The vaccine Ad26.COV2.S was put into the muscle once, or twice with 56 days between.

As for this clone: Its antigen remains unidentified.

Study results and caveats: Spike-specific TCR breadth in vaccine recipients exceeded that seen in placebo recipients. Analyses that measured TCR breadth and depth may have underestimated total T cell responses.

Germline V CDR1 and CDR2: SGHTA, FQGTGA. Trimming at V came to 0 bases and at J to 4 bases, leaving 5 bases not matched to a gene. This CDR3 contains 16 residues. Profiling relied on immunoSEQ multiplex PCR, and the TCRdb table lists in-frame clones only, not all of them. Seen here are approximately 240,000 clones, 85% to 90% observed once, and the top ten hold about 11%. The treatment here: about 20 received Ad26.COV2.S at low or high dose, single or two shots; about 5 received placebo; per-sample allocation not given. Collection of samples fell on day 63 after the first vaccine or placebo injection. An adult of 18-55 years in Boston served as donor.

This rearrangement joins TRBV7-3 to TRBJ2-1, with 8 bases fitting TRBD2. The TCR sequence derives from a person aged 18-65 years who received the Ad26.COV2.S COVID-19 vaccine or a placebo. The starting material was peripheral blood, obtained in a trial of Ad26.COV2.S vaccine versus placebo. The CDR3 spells CASSLTSTSEYNEQFF. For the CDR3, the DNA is TGTGCCAGCAGCTTAACCTCGACTAGCGAATACAATGAGCAGTTCTTC.